The following is a TCR beta chain sequence with its context. Under the authors' procedure: Estimation of nucleated cell counts was performed using reference gene primer amplification. Here immunoSEQ multiplex PCR was the method, and the copy in TCRdb shows in-frame clones only, minus some. The V and J calls and clone size are taken from that table; D and trimming were inferred from the DNA. Of tens of thousands of clones listed, 80% to 85% are singletons. The sample belongs to a study of blood T cell repertoires in COVID-19. About the research overall: Spain, Italy and the United States supplied samples that represented acute and convalescent COVID-19. From T cells, B-cell-depleted T cells, or PBMCs came the material, which was cDNA or gDNA.

There are 19 residues in the CDR3. The TCR was taken from a human donor in a cohort sampled during active or convalescent COVID-19. The sequenced sample was peripheral blood. The rearrangement joins TRBV21-1 to TRBJ2-6; the DNA was not compared with TRBD1, the D call given in the table. TRBV21-1 is given as a pseudogene. CDR3 bases: TGTGCCAGCAGCACCCGGGACAGGGGGCGTCAGTCTGGGGCCAACGTCCTGACTTTC. The encoded protein is CASSTRDRGRQSGANVLTF.